This paragraph covers one T cell receptor beta chain sequence. Its target is unknown. The entry originates in a study of monozygotic twins with inflammatory bowel disease. CDR3 length equals 14 residues. TCRdb re-called the 5' RACE reads, yielding one record per CDR3 amino acid sequence without DNA. Its listing shows about 300,000 distinct CDR3 sequences. Findings and limits, study-wide: It was observed that concordant and discordant twins did not differ in repertoire similarity, possibly given limited power. Varied immunosuppressive treatments among patients may have increased repertoire variability. Support for any single strong IBD-associated signal or clonotype was not found.

This chain links TRBV12-3 or TRBV12-4 with TRBJ2-5. The sequence came from a human donor with ulcerative colitis or Crohn's disease, or a healthy co-twin of an affected twin (not recorded which). The material sequenced was blood. Here the CDR3 reads CASSSHRTWETQYF.